Listed below are T cell receptor beta chains from one sample, sequenced in a study of T cells in Graves' hyperthyroidism and ophthalmopathy. TCRdb reprocessed the multiplex PCR reads via MiXCR and lists one record per CDR3 protein. The table has more than 300,000 distinct CDR3 sequences, about 12% seen once. The material sequenced was blood. These receptor sequences come from a woman in her late teens or twenties with Graves' hyperthyroidism. CDR3s include the opening cysteine and the closing phenylalanine or tryptophan. Each record gives: J gene, D gene, V gene, clone size, CDR3 DNA, CDR3 protein. A D gene is named only where the DNA matches it firmly. Not all rows give a size; the values are once, few, many and, for expanded clones, a class.

>TRBJ2-1|TRBD2|TRBV27|many
TGTGCCAGCAGTTTACGAGGGACTAGCGGGAGGTGGTACAATGAGCAGTTCTTC
CASSLRGTSGRWYNEQFF
>TRBJ2-5|TRBD1|TRBV20-1|many
TGCAGTGCTTTCGGGACAGGCCCCTGGGTTGAGACCCAGTACTTC
CSAFGTGPWVETQYF
>TRBJ1-3|TRBD1|TRBV6-6|many
TGTGCCAGCAGTTACCACCGACAGGGGCCTGGAGGAAACACCATATATTTT
CASSYHRQGPGGNTIYF
>TRBJ2-2|.|TRBV4-3|few
TGCGCCAGCAGCCAGCCTCAGGGGGGGGGCTTTACCGGGGAGCTGTTTTTT
CASSQPQGGGFTGELFF
>TRBJ1-1|.|TRBV5-6|many
TGTGCCAGCAGCGAATCGGGTCGACTCAACACTGAAGCTTTCTTT
CASSESGRLNTEAFF
>TRBJ2-7|.|TRBV6-2/TRBV6-3|.
TGTGCCAGCAGTTACGGGGGGAGTGGCTTCGAGCAGTACTTC
CASSYGGSGFEQYF
>TRBJ2-3|TRBD2|TRBV7-2|many
TGTGCCAGCAGGCGGGGGACCACAGATACGCAGTATTTT
CASRRGTTDTQYF
>TRBJ1-1|.|TRBV29-1|many
TGCAGCTCGACGGGGGGCGAAAGACCTGAAGCTTTCTTT
CSSTGGERPEAFF
>TRBJ2-1|TRBD1|TRBV28|many
TGTGCCAGCAAATCTGACAGGGTCGAGGAGCAGTTCTTC
CASKSDRVEEQFF
>TRBJ2-7|.|TRBV10-3|many
TGTGCCGTGGCGGACACCTTGGACGAGCAGTACTTC
CAVADTLDEQYF
>TRBJ2-3|TRBD2|TRBV7-6|many
TGTGCCAGCAGCCCCGGGACTAGCGGGAGGAGGACCACAGATACGCAGTATTTT
CASSPGTSGRRTTDTQYF
>TRBJ2-3|.|TRBV12-3/TRBV12-4|many
TGTGCCACCTCGACAGGCACCCGAGATACGCAGTATTTT
CATSTGTRDTQYF
>TRBJ2-3|.|TRBV10-3|many
TGTGCCATCAGTGGGAAGGAGGTAGCAAACCCCAGCACAGATACGCAGTATTTT
CAISGKEVANPSTDTQYF
>TRBJ2-7|TRBD2|TRBV5-4|few
TGTGCCAGCAGCTATCCTAACGGGAGGATCTACGAGCAGTACTTC
CASSYPNGRIYEQYF
>TRBJ2-6|TRBD2|TRBV7-3|few
TGTGCCAGCAGCCGGGGGGAGGCCGGGGCCAACGTCCTGACTTTC
CASSRGEAGANVLTF
>TRBJ1-2|TRBD1|TRBV4-1|few
TGCGCCAGCAGCCAGTCACAGGGGGCGTTTTCAATGGGGGACTATGGCTACACCTTC
CASSQSQGAFSMGDYGYTF
>TRBJ1-2|TRBD1|TRBV7-2|many
TGTGCCAGCAGCTTAGGCGGAGACAGGGGGGCCGGCTACACCTTC
CASSLGGDRGAGYTF
>TRBJ2-7|.|TRBV24-1|few
TGTGCCACCAGTGATGGTGGACCGAACGAGCAGTACTTC
CATSDGGPNEQYF
>TRBJ2-3|.|TRBV7-8|many
TGTGCCAGCAGCTTAGGCGAAAAACTAGATACGCAGTATTTT
CASSLGEKLDTQYF
>TRBJ1-1|.|TRBV27|few
TGTGCCAGCAAACCCGAGAGTTACACTGAAGCTTTCTTT
CASKPESYTEAFF
>TRBJ2-2|TRBD1|TRBV6-1|.
TGTGCCAGCACCAAGAGGACAGGGAGTGGCGGGGAGCTGTTTTTT
CASTKRTGSGGELFF
>TRBJ2-2|.|TRBV14|.
TGTGCCAGCAGCCTCTCTATGATGGCCGGGGAGCTGTTTTTT
CASSLSMMAGELFF